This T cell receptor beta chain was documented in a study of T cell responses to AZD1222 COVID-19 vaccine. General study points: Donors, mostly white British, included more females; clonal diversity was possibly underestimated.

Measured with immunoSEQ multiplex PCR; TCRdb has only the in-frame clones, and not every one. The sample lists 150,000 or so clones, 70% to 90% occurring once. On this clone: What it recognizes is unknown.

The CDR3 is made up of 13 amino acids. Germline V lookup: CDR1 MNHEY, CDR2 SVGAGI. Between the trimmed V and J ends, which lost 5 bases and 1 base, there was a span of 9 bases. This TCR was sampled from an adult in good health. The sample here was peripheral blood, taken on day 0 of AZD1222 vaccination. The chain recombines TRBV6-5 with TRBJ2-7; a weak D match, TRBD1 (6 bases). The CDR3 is CASSIGQSYEQYF. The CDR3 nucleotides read TGTGCCAGCAGTATTGGACAGTCCTACGAGCAGTACTTC.